By share, the clone carrying this T cell receptor beta chain counts as medium-sized. Germline V gene data show CDR1 as GTSNPN and CDR2 as SVGIG (reference sequence). Trimming cost V 7 bases and J 7 bases; bases outside gene matches: 6. This CDR3 is 13 amino acids long. This specimen comes from a study of blood T cell repertoires in COVID-19. On the study more broadly: The cDNA or gDNA used as material had been derived from T cells, B-cell-depleted T cells, or PBMCs.

The repertoire was sequenced with immunoSEQ multiplex PCR; TCRdb's copy has only in-frame clones and lacks some. The sample has fewer than 90,000 clones, 60% to 85% seen once. Sequencing used peripheral blood. The sequence was collected from a human donor in a cohort sampled during active COVID-19. The chain is built from TRBV30 and TRBJ2-1; 11 bases align to TRBD2. CDR3 residues: CASIAGGPNEQFF. The CDR3 DNA is TGTGCCTCCATAGCGGGAGGGCCAAATGAGCAGTTCTTC.